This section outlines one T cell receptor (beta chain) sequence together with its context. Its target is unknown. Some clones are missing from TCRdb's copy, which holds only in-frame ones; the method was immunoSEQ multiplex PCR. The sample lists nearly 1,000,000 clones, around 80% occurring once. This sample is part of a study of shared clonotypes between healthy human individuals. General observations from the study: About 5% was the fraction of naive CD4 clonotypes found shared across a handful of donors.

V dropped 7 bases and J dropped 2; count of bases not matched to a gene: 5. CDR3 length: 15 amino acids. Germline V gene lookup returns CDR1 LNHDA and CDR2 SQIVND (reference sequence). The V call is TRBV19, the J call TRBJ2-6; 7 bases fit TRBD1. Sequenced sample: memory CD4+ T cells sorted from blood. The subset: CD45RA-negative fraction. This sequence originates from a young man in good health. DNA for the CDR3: TGTGCCAGTACCATCGACAGGGCTGGGGCCAACGTCCTGACTTTC. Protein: CASTIDRAGANVLTF.